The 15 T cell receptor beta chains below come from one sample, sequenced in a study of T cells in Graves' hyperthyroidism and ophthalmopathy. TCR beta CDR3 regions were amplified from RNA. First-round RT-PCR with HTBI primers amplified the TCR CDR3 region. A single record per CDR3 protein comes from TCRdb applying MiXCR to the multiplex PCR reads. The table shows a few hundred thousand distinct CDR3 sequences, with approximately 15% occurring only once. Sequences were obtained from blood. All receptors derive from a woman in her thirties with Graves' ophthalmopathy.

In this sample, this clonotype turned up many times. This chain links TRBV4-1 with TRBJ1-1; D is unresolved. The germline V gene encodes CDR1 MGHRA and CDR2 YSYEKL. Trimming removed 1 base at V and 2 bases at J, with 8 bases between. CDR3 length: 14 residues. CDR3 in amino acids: CASSQVAGNTEAFF. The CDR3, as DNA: TGCGCCAGCAGCCAAGTGGCAGGAAACACTGAAGCTTTCTTT.

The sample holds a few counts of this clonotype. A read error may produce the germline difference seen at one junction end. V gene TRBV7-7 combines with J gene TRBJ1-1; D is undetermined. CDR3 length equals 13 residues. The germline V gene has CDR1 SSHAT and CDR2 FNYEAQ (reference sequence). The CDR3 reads CASSLAFSTEAFF. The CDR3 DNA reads TGTGCTAGCAGCTTAGCGTTCAGCACTGAAGCTTTCTTT.

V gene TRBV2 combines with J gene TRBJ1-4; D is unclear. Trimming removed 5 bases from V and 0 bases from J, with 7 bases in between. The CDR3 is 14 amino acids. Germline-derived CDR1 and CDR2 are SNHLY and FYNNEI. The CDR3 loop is CASSYSPTNEKLFF. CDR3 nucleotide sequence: TGTGCCAGCAGTTACAGCCCAACTAATGAAAAACTGTTTTTT.

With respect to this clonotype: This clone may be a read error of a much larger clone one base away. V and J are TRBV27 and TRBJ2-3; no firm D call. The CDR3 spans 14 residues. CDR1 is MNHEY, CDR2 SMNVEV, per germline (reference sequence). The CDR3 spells CAGSSEIIGDTQYF. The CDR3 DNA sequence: TGTGCCGGCAGTTCAGAAATAATAGGAGATACGCAGTATTTT.

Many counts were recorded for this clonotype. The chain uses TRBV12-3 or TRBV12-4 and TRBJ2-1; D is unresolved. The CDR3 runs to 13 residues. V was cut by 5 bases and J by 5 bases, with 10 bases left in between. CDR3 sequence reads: CASSAALHNEQFF. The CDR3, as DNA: TGTGCCAGCAGTGCGGCCCTTCACAATGAGCAGTTCTTC.

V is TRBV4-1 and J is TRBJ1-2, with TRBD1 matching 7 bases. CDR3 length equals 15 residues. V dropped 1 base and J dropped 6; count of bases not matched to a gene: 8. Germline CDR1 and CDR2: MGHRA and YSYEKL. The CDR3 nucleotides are TGCGCCAGCAGCCAAGTAGACAGGGAGAGCCATGGCTACACCTTC. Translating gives CASSQVDRESHGYTF.

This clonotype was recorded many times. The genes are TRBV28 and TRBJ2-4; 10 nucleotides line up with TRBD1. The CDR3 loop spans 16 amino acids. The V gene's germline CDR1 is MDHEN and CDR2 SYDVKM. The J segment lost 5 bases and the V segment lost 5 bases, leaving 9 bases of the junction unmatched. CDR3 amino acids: CASSPTFGTGENIQYF. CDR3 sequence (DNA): TGTGCCAGCAGTCCTACGTTTGGGACAGGGGAAAACATTCAGTACTTC.

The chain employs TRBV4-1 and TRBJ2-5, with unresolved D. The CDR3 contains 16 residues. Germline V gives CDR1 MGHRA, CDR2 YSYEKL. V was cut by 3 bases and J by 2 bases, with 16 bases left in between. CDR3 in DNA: TGCGCCAGCAGCCAGGGGTGGCCAGACGTACAAGAGACCCAGTACTTC. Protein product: CASSQGWPDVQETQYF.

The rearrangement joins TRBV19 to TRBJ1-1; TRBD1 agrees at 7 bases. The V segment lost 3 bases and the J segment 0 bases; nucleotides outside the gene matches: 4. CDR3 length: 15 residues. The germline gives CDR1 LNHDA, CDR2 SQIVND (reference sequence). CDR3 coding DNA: TGTGCCAGTAGTATGGGACAGTTCATGAACACTGAAGCTTTCTTT. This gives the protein CASSMGQFMNTEAFF.

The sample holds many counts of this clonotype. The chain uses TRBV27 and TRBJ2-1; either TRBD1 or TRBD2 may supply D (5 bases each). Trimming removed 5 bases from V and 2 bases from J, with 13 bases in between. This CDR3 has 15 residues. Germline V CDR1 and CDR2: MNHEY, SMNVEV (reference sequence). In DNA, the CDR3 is TGTGCCAGCAGTACCGGGACCGCACCCTACAATGAGCAGTTCTTC. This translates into CASSTGTAPYNEQFF.

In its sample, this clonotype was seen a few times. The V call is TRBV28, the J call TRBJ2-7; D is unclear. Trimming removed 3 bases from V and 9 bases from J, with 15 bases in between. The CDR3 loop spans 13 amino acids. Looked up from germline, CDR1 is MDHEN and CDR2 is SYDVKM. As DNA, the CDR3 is TGTGCCAGCAGTTTTCGAAACTCCGCAGGGCAGTACTTC. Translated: CASSFRNSAGQYF.

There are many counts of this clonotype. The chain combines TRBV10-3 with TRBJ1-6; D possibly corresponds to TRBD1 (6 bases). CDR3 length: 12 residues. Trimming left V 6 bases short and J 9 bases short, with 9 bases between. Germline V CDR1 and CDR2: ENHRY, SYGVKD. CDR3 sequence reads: CAIRDSTSPLHF. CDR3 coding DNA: TGTGCCATCAGGGACAGTACTTCACCCCTCCACTTT.

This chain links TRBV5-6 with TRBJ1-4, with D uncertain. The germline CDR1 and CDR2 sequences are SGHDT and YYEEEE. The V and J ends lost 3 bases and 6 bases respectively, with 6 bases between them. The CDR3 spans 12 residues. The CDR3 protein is CASSSDYEKLFF. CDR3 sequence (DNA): TGTGCCAGCAGCTCAGATTATGAAAAACTGTTTTTT.

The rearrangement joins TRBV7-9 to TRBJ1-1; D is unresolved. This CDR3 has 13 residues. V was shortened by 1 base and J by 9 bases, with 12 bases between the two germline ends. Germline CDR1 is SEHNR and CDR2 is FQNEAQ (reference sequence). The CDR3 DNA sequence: TGTGCCAGCAGCTTAGGATCGACCGGGAAAGCTTTCTTT. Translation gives CASSLGSTGKAFF.

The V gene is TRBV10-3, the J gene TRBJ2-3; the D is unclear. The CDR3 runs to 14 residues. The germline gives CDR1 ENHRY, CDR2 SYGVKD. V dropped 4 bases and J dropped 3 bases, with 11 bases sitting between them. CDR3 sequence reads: CAISVRALTDTQYF. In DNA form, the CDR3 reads TGTGCCATCAGTGTTCGGGCGCTAACAGATACGCAGTATTTT.